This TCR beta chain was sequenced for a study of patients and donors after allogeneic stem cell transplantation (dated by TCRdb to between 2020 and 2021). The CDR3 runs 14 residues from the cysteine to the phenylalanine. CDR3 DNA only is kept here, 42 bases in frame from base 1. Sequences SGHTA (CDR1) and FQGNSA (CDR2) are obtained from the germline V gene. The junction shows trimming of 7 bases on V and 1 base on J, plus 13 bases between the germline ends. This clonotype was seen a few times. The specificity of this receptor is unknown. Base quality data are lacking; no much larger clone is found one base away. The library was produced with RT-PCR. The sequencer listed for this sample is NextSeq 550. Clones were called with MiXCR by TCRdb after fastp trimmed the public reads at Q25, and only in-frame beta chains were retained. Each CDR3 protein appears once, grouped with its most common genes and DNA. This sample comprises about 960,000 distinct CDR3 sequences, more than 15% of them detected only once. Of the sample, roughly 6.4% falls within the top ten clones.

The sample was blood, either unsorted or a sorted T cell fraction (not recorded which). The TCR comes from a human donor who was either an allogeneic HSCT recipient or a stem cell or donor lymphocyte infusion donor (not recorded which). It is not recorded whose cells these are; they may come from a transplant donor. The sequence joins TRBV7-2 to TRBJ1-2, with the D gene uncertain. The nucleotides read TGTGCCAGCACCCTAGGCGTGGTTAACTATGGCTACACCTTC. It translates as CASTLGVVNYGYTF.